The TCR beta chain described here comes from a study of T cells in Graves' hyperthyroidism and ophthalmopathy. The ends were cut back, 0 bases at V and 2 bases at J, with 14 bases in the middle. The CDR3 loop spans 17 amino acids. Germline V gene lookup returns CDR1 ENHRY and CDR2 SYGVKD. Broader study findings: Stable hyperthyroidism was separated from ophthalmopathy by a model based on 13 V-J features.

From RNA transcripts, TCR beta CDR3 regions were amplified. Carried out on the TCR CDR3, a first-round RT-PCR used the HTBI primer set. TCRdb analysed the multiplex PCR reads with MiXCR anew, one entry per CDR3 protein. The table has 540,000 or so distinct CDR3 sequences, 46% seen once. With regard to this clonotype: No antigen is known for it.

V usage is TRBV10-3 and J usage is TRBJ1-5, with D possibly matching TRBD1 (6 bases). Sequencing used peripheral blood or thyroid tissue (not recorded which). The source is an adult woman with Graves' disease, either hyperthyroidism or ophthalmopathy (not recorded which). The CDR3 loop is CAISESRGDWGNQPQHF. The CDR3 coding sequence is TGTGCCATCAGTGAGTCAAGGGGGGATTGGGGCAATCAGCCCCAGCATTTT.